Following are 18 T cell receptor beta chains from one sample sequenced in a study of beta chain features in type 1 diabetes. The sequenced template was cDNA made from the entire isolated RNA. Measured with immunoSEQ multiplex PCR; TCRdb has only the in-frame clones, and not every one. The sample has about 110,000 clones, 30% to 50% seen once. Sequencing was performed on stem cell memory CD4+ T cells from blood. These receptors originate from a woman aged 18-29 years in good health.

This rearrangement joins TRBV2 to TRBJ2-2, with TRBD1 matching over 7 bases. The V segment lost 5 bases and the J segment 2 bases; nucleotides outside the gene matches: 8. Germline V gene sequence: CDR1 SNHLY, CDR2 FYNNEI. The CDR3 has 16 residues. This chain's CDR3 is CASSPRTGDNTGELFF. The CDR3, as DNA: TGTGCCAGCAGTCCTAGGACAGGAGATAACACCGGGGAGCTGTTTTTT.

This clone came up a few times. The J gene is TRBJ2-2, the V gene TRBV6-5; the match to TRBD2 covers 8 bases. Germline CDR1 MNHEY, CDR2 SVGAGI. The V and J ends lost 10 bases and 4 bases, in that order; junction bases with no gene match: 8. This CDR3 has 14 amino acids. The chain's CDR3 is CAIRGTSGTGELFF. The CDR3 bases are TGTGCCATCCGAGGAACTAGCGGCACCGGGGAGCTGTTTTTT.

The chain is built from TRBV25-1 and TRBJ2-6, with TRBD2 as a possible D gene (5 bases). V lost 1 base and J 3 bases, leaving 13 bases between the germline ends. This CDR3 contains 17 residues. The germline V gene encodes CDR1 MGHDK and CDR2 SYGVNS. In nucleotides, the CDR3 is TGTGCCAGCAGTGAATCCCCGGGGAAGTTTGGGGCCAACGTCCTGACTTTC. This encodes CASSESPGKFGANVLTF.

This clone appeared a few times. This sequence joins TRBV7-3 and TRBJ2-5, with 7 nucleotides matching TRBD1. The CDR3 is 18 residues long. V dropped 1 base and J dropped 0; count of bases not matched to a gene: 11. Germline V gene lookup returns CDR1 SGHTA and CDR2 FQGTGA. The CDR3, as DNA: TGTGCCAGCAGCTTAAAAGATGGCACAGACAGGGACCAAGAGACCCAGTACTTC. Amino acid sequence: CASSLKDGTDRDQETQYF.

This clone was seen a few times. V is TRBV7-2 and J is TRBJ2-7; D is ambiguous. The CDR3 has 14 amino acids. The germline CDR1 and CDR2 sequences are SGHTA and FQGNSA. Between the trimmed V and J ends, which lost 5 bases and 6 bases, there was a span of 17 bases. The CDR3 here is CASSADLGPREQYF. CDR3 bases: TGTGCCAGCAGCGCCGACCTAGGCCCTCGCGAGCAGTACTTC.

The rearrangement links TRBV18 to TRBJ2-1; D is possibly TRBD2 (5 bases). Trimming cost V 0 bases and J 7 bases, with 19 bases left between them. Germline assignment: CDR1 KGHSH and CDR2 LQKENI. This CDR3 contains 17 residues. DNA for the CDR3: TGTGCCAGCTCACCACCCCTACGGCGGCTAGCCGGAAATGAGCAGTTCTTC. It yields the protein CASSPPLRRLAGNEQFF.

This clone has just a few counts. V is TRBV30 and J is TRBJ2-7; possible D gene TRBD1, 5 bases. This CDR3 has 15 residues. Deletions cut 3 bases from V and 5 bases from J, with 20 bases between. From germline, CDR1 is GTSNPN and CDR2 SVGIG (reference sequence). CDR3 protein: CAWSPLDSDSDEQYF. The CDR3 region has the DNA TGTGCCTGGAGCCCCCTTGACAGTGATTCGGACGAGCAGTACTTC.

The chain uses TRBV6-6 and TRBJ1-2; D is unclear. CDR3 length: 14 residues. V lost 2 bases and J lost 2, with 9 bases in between. Germline CDR1 is MNHNY and CDR2 is SVGAGI (reference sequence). The CDR3 spells CASSYGATNYGYTF. The DNA for the CDR3 is TGTGCCAGCAGTTACGGAGCGACCAACTATGGCTACACCTTC.

This clone was recorded once. The gene calls are TRBV28 and TRBJ1-1; 8 bases match TRBD1. CDR1 is MDHEN and CDR2 is SYDVKM in the germline V gene. The CDR3 covers 16 residues. V lost 3 bases to trimming and J lost 8 bases; unmatched junction nucleotides: 14. The CDR3 nucleotides are TGTGCCAGCAGTTTTACCCCGGGACAGGCGACGTCGGAAGCTTTCTTT. It encodes CASSFTPGQATSEAFF.

This clone occurred a few times. The chain uses TRBV7-2 and TRBJ2-2; D uncertain. The length of the CDR3 is 13 residues. Trimming removed 5 bases from V and 2 bases from J, with 6 bases in between. In germline, CDR1 is SGHTA, CDR2 FQGNSA. This chain's CDR3 is CASSPSNTGELFF. CDR3 bases: TGTGCCAGCAGCCCTAGTAACACCGGGGAGCTGTTTTTT.

This CDR3 reads CAWGDRGQGLTDTQYF. CDR3 nucleotide sequence: TGTGCCTGGGGGGACAGGGGGCAGGGATTGACAGATACGCAGTATTTT. This rearrangement joins TRBV30 to TRBJ2-3, with 12 nucleotides matching TRBD1. The CDR3 has 16 amino acids. Germline V lookup: CDR1 GTSNPN, CDR2 SVGIG (reference sequence). The junction had 9 bases not matched to a gene; V was cut back by 5 bases and J by 3 bases.

This clone was seen only a few times. The genes are TRBV18 and TRBJ2-5, with D maybe TRBD2 (6 bases). CDR3 size: 15 residues. V was shortened by 1 base and J by 11 bases, with 20 bases between the two germline ends. CDR1 KGHSH and CDR2 LQKENI come from the germline V gene. The CDR3 bases are TGTGCCAGCTCACCACTGGGAGGCGAAGACACGAAGCAGTACTTC. Translation gives CASSPLGGEDTKQYF.

The chain is built from TRBV5-1 and TRBJ2-1; 9 nucleotides agree with TRBD1. Trimming at V came to 4 bases and at J to 5 bases, leaving 4 bases not matched to a gene. This CDR3 is 14 amino acids long. Germline lookup yields CDR1 SGHRS and CDR2 YFSETQ. The CDR3 reads CASSLGQGNNEQFF. CDR3 nucleotides: TGCGCCAGCAGCCTGGGACAGGGAAACAATGAGCAGTTCTTC. Full variable domain (outside the CDR3, taken from reference TRBV5-1 and TRBJ2-1): KAGVTQTPRYLIKTRGQQVTLSCSPISGHRSVSWYQQTPGQGLQFLFEYFSETQRNKGNFPGRFSGRQFSNSRSEMNVSTLELGDSALYLCASSLGQGNNEQFFGPGTRLTVL.

The rearrangement joins TRBV5-1 to TRBJ2-5; 8 positions match TRBD2. In germline, CDR1 is SGHRS, CDR2 YFSETQ. V shed 2 bases and J 2 bases; nucleotides not matched to a gene: 5. The CDR3 runs 15 residues. The CDR3 protein is CASSFGGRIQETQYF. CDR3 nucleotide sequence: TGCGCCAGCAGCTTTGGCGGGAGGATTCAAGAGACCCAGTACTTC.

The rearrangement links TRBV5-1 to TRBJ2-1, with D possibly TRBD1 on 6 matching bases. The CDR3 is made up of 14 amino acids. Germline CDR1 reads SGHRS; CDR2 reads YFSETQ. Deletions cut 6 bases from V and 2 bases from J, with 12 bases between. The CDR3: CASNKDSTYNEQFF. The CDR3 DNA follows: TGCGCCAGCAATAAGGACAGCACCTACAATGAGCAGTTCTTC.

The CDR3 sequence is CAISAGGLRNIQYF. In DNA form, the CDR3 reads TGTGCCATCAGTGCGGGGGGGCTTAGAAACATTCAGTACTTC. The rearrangement uses TRBV10-3 and TRBJ2-4, with TRBD2 identical over 8 bases. The CDR3 is 14 residues long. After removal of 4 bases from V and 6 bases from J, the junction contained 5 bases not matched to a gene. The germline V gene has CDR1 ENHRY and CDR2 SYGVKD.

The chain joins TRBV18 to TRBJ1-1; no firm D call. Trimming removed 3 bases from V and 0 bases from J, with 14 bases in between. CDR3 length: 16 residues. The germline V gene encodes CDR1 KGHSH and CDR2 LQKENI. The CDR3 nucleotides read TGTGCCAGCTCACCGGGAGAGATGAGTTTGAACACTGAAGCTTTCTTT. Its translation is CASSPGEMSLNTEAFF. The full variable domain, its missing parts supplied by reference TRBV18 and TRBJ1-1, is NAGVMQNPRHLVRRRGQEARLRCSPMKGHSHVYWYRQLPEEGLKFMVYLQKENIIDESGMPKERFSAEFPKEGPSILRIQQVVRGDSAAYFCASSPGEMSLNTEAFFGQGTRLTVV.

This clone occurred once. The V gene is TRBV4-1, the J gene TRBJ2-3; D unresolved. Trimming removed 4 bases from V and 2 bases from J, with 16 bases in between. The CDR3 has 16 residues. Germline loops: CDR1 MGHRA, CDR2 YSYEKL. CDR3 in amino acids: CASSLRGTAATDTQYF. The CDR3 coding sequence is TGCGCCAGCAGCCTTCGAGGAACGGCGGCCACAGATACGCAGTATTTT.